The 3 T cell receptor beta chains given below trace back to one sample, sequenced in a study of cytomegalovirus exposure and HLA in healthy donors. PCR involved 60 Vbeta and 13 Jbeta primers. Sequencing used immunoSEQ multiplex PCR; TCRdb keeps in-frame clones, though not all of them. The data show roughly 190,000 clones, 80% to 85% seen once. Sequenced: PBMCs. The origin of the receptors is a middle-aged man in good health and CMV-seropositive.

The V gene is TRBV19, the J gene TRBJ1-3; D possibly corresponds to TRBD1 (6 bases). V was pared by 3 bases and J by 0 bases, with 12 bases between. From germline, CDR1 is LNHDA and CDR2 SQIVND (reference sequence). CDR3 length equals 16 residues. The CDR3 loop is CASSIEGVSSGNTIYF. DNA for the CDR3: TGTGCCAGTAGTATTGAGGGGGTGAGCTCTGGAAACACCATATATTTT.

The rearrangement links TRBV5-1 to TRBJ2-7, with D possibly TRBD1 on 6 matching bases. Trimming took 2 bases from V and 1 from J, leaving 13 bases between them. The germline gives CDR1 SGHRS, CDR2 YFSETQ. The CDR3 covers 15 residues. CDR3 amino acids: CASSFDFTGSYEQYF. In DNA, the CDR3 is TGCGCCAGCAGCTTCGACTTCACAGGGTCCTACGAGCAGTACTTC.

The CDR3 nucleotides are TGTGCCAGCAGTGACCCAGGTCGGGACAGGGGCACTGAAGCTTTCTTT. Residues: CASSDPGRDRGTEAFF. The rearrangement joins TRBV2 to TRBJ1-1; TRBD1 agrees at 10 bases. CDR1 and CDR2 (germline): SNHLY, FYNNEI. CDR3 length: 16 amino acids. J lost 4 bases, V lost 3 bases, and 8 bases had no gene match.